Below, one T cell receptor beta chain is given with its context. Two negative PCRs, clearance, or symptom resolution had been documented for recovered Cohort 3 donors. These data belong to a study of blood T cell repertoires in COVID-19. Study-level background: T cells, B-cell-depleted T cells, or PBMCs supplied cDNA or gDNA.

TCRdb keeps only in-frame clones here, not all; method: immunoSEQ multiplex PCR. This sample has 490,000 or so clones; 88% occur once, and the top ten carry around 8%. The sequenced material came from PBMCs or T cells enriched from blood (not recorded which). This TCR was recovered from a woman aged 55-75 years who had recovered from COVID-19.

CDR3 DNA sequence: TGCGCCAGCAGCCGGTCAGGGGGTGACTATGGCTACACCTTC. It is translated as CASSRSGGDYGYTF. The rearrangement uses TRBV5-1 and TRBJ1-2, with 7 positions matching TRBD1. CDR3 length: 14 residues. The trim removed 4 bases at V and 3 bases at J, leaving 6 bases unmatched. Germline CDR1 SGHRS, CDR2 YFSETQ. The full variable domain, its missing parts supplied by reference TRBV5-1 and TRBJ1-2, is KAGVTQTPRYLIKTRGQQVTLSCSPISGHRSVSWYQQTPGQGLQFLFEYFSETQRNKGNFPGRFSGRQFSNSRSEMNVSTLELGDSALYLCASSRSGGDYGYTFGSGTRLTVV.